The rows below give T cell receptor beta chains drawn from one sample of a study of shared clonotypes between healthy human individuals. The data were produced by immunoSEQ multiplex PCR, yet TCRdb's version contains in-frame clones alone and is incomplete. The profile shows about 490,000 clones, around 85% of them singletons. Sequencing was performed on PBMCs. The receptors were gathered from a woman in her 40s in good health. Some clones in this sample may be carry-over from other donors' samples. The CDR3 runs from the conserved cysteine through the conserved F or W. A D gene is named only where the DNA matches it firmly. The listing skips clone size in some rows; elsewhere it reads once, few, many or a size class.

j_call d_call clone_size v_call cdr3_aa cdr3_nt
TRBJ2-1 TRBD2 . TRBV9 CASSVVSGRTFEQFF TGTGCCAGCAGCGTAGTTAGCGGGAGAACGTTTGAGCAGTTCTTC
TRBJ2-1 TRBD2 once TRBV7-2 CASSSRTSGNEQFF TGTGCCAGCAGCTCCCGGACTAGCGGCAATGAGCAGTTCTTC
TRBJ2-3 . many TRBV14 CASSQGGQSSTDTQYF TGTGCCAGCAGCCAGGGTGGACAATCTAGCACAGATACGCAGTATTTT
TRBJ2-2 TRBD1 . TRBV5-1 CASSETQGAIGELFF TGCGCCAGCAGCGAAACACAGGGGGCAATCGGGGAGCTGTTTTTT
TRBJ1-5 TRBD1 . TRBV4-2 CASSQEQGKRQPQHF TGTGCCAGCAGCCAAGAACAGGGGAAAAGGCAGCCCCAGCATTTT
TRBJ2-1 TRBD2 . TRBV5-1 CASFMTSGSIGEQFF TGCGCCAGCTTTATGACTAGCGGGAGTATCGGGGAGCAGTTCTTC
TRBJ1-3 . . TRBV5-6 CASSLTRSGNTIYF TGTGCCAGCAGCTTGACCCGCTCTGGAAACACCATATATTTT
TRBJ2-1 TRBD2 . TRBV19 CASSIPGLAEEQFF TGTGCCAGTAGTATCCCGGGACTAGCGGAGGAGCAGTTCTTC
TRBJ2-1 . . TRBV6-1 CASSDVRGSGEQFF TGTGCCAGCAGTGATGTCAGGGGATCTGGTGAGCAGTTCTTC
TRBJ2-7 . . TRBV9 CASSPGVFGYEQYF TGTGCCAGCAGCCCCGGAGTTTTCGGCTACGAGCAGTACTTC
TRBJ2-7 . many TRBV21-1 CASSKLPDYEQYF TGTGCCAGCAGCAAGTTACCCGACTACGAGCAGTACTTC
TRBJ2-1 TRBD2 . TRBV19 CASSPGGYNEQFF TGTGCCAGTAGTCCGGGAGGGTACAATGAGCAGTTCTTC
TRBJ2-1 TRBD2 . TRBV5-1 CASRVGLAGHNEQFF TGCGCCAGCCGGGTGGGGCTAGCGGGCCACAATGAGCAGTTCTTC
TRBJ2-2 TRBD2 . TRBV29-1 CSVSGTSARASNTGELFF TGCAGCGTCTCCGGGACTAGCGCTAGGGCTTCGAACACCGGGGAGCTGTTTTTT
TRBJ1-5 . . TRBV29-1 CSVAGSNQPQHF TGCAGCGTTGCAGGGAGCAATCAGCCCCAGCATTTT
TRBJ2-7 TRBD2 . TRBV9 CASSVGDVRDYHEQYF TGTGCCAGCAGCGTAGGAGACGTCAGGGACTACCACGAGCAGTACTTC
TRBJ2-3 . few TRBV19 CASTPRPGDTQYF TGTGCCAGTACCCCAAGACCGGGAGATACGCAGTATTTT
TRBJ2-1 TRBD2 . TRBV5-1 CASSLGLADVNEQFF TGCGCCAGCAGCTTGGGCCTAGCGGACGTCAATGAGCAGTTCTTC
TRBJ2-7 . . TRBV2 CASSPDFPSYEQYF TGTGCCAGCAGTCCGGACTTCCCGTCCTACGAGCAGTACTTC
TRBJ2-7 . . TRBV30 CAWSVGTTTYEQYF TGTGCCTGGAGTGTTGGGACAACAACCTACGAGCAGTACTTC
TRBJ2-4 . . TRBV5-8 CASSLDREPEPVKNIQYF TGTGCCAGCAGCTTGGACAGGGAACCGGAGCCGGTCAAAAACATTCAGTACTTC
TRBJ2-3 TRBD2 . TRBV28 CASSLPGTSGRKLYF TGTGCCAGCAGTTTACCCGGGACTAGCGGGAGGAAGCTGTATTTT
TRBJ1-4 . . TRBV9 CASSVEGVDEKLFF TGTGCCAGCAGCGTAGAAGGGGTGGATGAAAAACTGTTTTTT
TRBJ1-1 . few TRBV5-1 CASSPGGANTEAFF TGCGCCAGCAGCCCGGGAGGGGCGAACACTGAAGCTTTCTTT
TRBJ2-3 . . TRBV27 CASRPGDAVDTQYF TGTGCCAGCAGACCGGGAGATGCGGTAGATACGCAGTATTTT
TRBJ2-1 TRBD1 . TRBV5-5 CASSGGTGGVYNEQFF TGTGCCAGCAGCGGGGGTACAGGGGGCGTCTACAATGAGCAGTTCTTC
TRBJ2-5 . . TRBV15 CATSRADGTRETQYF TGTGCCACCAGCAGAGCTGACGGGACCCGGGAGACCCAGTACTTC
TRBJ2-7 . . TRBV30 CACSVLSGSYEQYF TGTGCCTGTAGTGTACTCAGTGGCTCCTACGAGCAGTACTTC
TRBJ2-5 . . TRBV20-1 CSPPDQETQYF TGCAGTCCACCCGACCAAGAGACCCAGTACTTC
TRBJ2-7 . . TRBV9 CASSVGGVAYEQYF TGTGCCAGCAGCGTAGGAGGGGTTGCCTACGAGCAGTACTTC
TRBJ2-1 . once TRBV4-2 CASSQVGGTPNEQFF TGTGCCAGCAGCCAAGTGGGCGGGACGCCCAATGAGCAGTTCTTC
TRBJ2-2 TRBD1 . TRBV5-6 CASRDRGQGARLFF TGTGCCAGCCGTGACAGGGGCCAGGGGGCGAGGCTGTTTTTT
TRBJ1-1 . once TRBV13 CASSLKVYRAPNTEAFF TGTGCCAGCAGCTTGAAGGTTTATCGGGCCCCGAACACTGAAGCTTTCTTT
TRBJ2-1 TRBD2 . TRBV19 CASTPLAGAYNEQFF TGTGCCAGTACCCCACTAGCGGGGGCCTACAATGAGCAGTTCTTC
TRBJ2-2 . . TRBV25-1 CASSLYDPANTGELFF TGTGCCAGCAGTTTATACGATCCGGCGAACACCGGGGAGCTGTTTTTT
TRBJ2-2 TRBD2 . TRBV7-2 CASTFGTSGTGELFF TGTGCCAGCACCTTCGGGACTAGCGGGACCGGGGAGCTGTTTTTT
TRBJ2-3 . . TRBV7-3 CASSPRGGRADTQYF TGTGCCAGCAGCCCCCGAGGGGGGAGGGCAGATACGCAGTATTTT
TRBJ2-1 . . TRBV19 CASSIAHRDTVYNEQFF TGTGCCAGTAGTATAGCCCACCGGGACACAGTCTACAATGAGCAGTTCTTC
TRBJ1-2 . . TRBV19 CASSIMGAGGYTF TGTGCCAGTAGTATCATGGGGGCAGGAGGCTACACCTTC
TRBJ1-1 . few TRBV6-5 CASSYLGQGIVEAFF TGTGCCAGCAGTTACCTCGGGCAGGGGATAGTTGAAGCTTTCTTT
TRBJ2-2 TRBD2 . TRBV4-1 CASSQVSSGRASTGELFF TGCGCCAGCAGCCAAGTATCTAGCGGGAGGGCGAGCACCGGGGAGCTGTTTTTT
TRBJ2-7 TRBD2 . TRBV5-4 CASSYGLASYEQYF TGTGCCAGCAGCTATGGACTAGCGAGCTACGAGCAGTACTTC
TRBJ2-5 . few TRBV5-6 CASSFGPRGLPTQETQYF TGTGCCAGCAGCTTCGGGCCCAGGGGACTACCTACTCAAGAGACCCAGTACTTC
TRBJ2-7 . . TRBV7-3 CASSLAFPWDYEQYF TGTGCCAGCAGCTTAGCTTTCCCCTGGGACTACGAGCAGTACTTC
TRBJ1-2 TRBD1 . TRBV5-4 CASSFGTSGGNYGYTF TGTGCCAGCAGCTTCGGGACCTCAGGGGGCAACTATGGCTACACCTTC
TRBJ1-5 TRBD1 . TRBV11-2 CASSLGTGGNQPQHF TGTGCCAGCAGCTTAGGGACAGGGGGCAATCAGCCCCAGCATTTT
TRBJ2-3 TRBD1 . TRBV6-5 CASSYGRGRGDTQYF TGTGCCAGCAGTTACGGCAGGGGGCGCGGAGATACGCAGTATTTT
TRBJ1-1 . . TRBV2 CASSEIWGDTEAFF TGTGCCAGCAGTGAAATTTGGGGTGACACTGAAGCTTTCTTT
TRBJ1-1 TRBD1 . TRBV18 CASSPGTATLTEAFF TGTGCCAGCTCACCAGGGACAGCCACCCTCACTGAAGCTTTCTTT
TRBJ1-3 . . TRBV4-1 CASSQRPGVGNTIYF TGCGCCAGCAGCCAAAGACCGGGAGTGGGAAACACCATATATTTT
TRBJ2-7 TRBD2 . TRBV6-5 CASSYGPGTSIYERYF TGTGCCAGCAGTTATGGTCCGGGGACTAGCATCTACGAGCGGTACTTC
TRBJ1-2 TRBD1 . TRBV28 CASSTGGYNYGYTF TGTGCCAGCAGTACAGGGGGATATAACTATGGCTACACCTTC
TRBJ2-3 . . TRBV25-1 CASSKPIRGDTQYF TGTGCCAGCAGTAAACCCATCCGGGGGGATACGCAGTATTTT
TRBJ2-7 . . TRBV6-5 CASSTTAYEQYF TGTGCCAGCAGTACGACTGCCTACGAGCAGTACTTC
TRBJ2-3 TRBD1 few TRBV6-1 CASSDSTGADTQYF TGTGCCAGCAGTGACTCGACAGGGGCAGATACGCAGTATTTT